This T cell receptor beta chain stems from a study of T cells after yellow fever vaccination. A universal primer site and UMIs were added as TCR cDNA was made by 5'RACE template switching. TCRdb fed the 5' RACE reads into MiXCR, producing one record per CDR3 protein. The repertoire holds hundreds of thousands of distinct CDR3 sequences, with 9% to 15% as singletons. Points from the study as a whole: Sorted repertoires could include abundant contaminating clonotypes from bulk cells. A minor fraction of clonotypes spanned both CD4 and CD8 compartments. Most primary-vaccination clones reappeared after the booster (approximately 96% CD4, around 88% CD8).

V lost 8 bases and J lost 6; bases outside the gene matches: 14. The CDR3 extends over 15 amino acids. Germline V CDR1 and CDR2: MNHEY, SMNVEV (reference sequence). Comment on this clonotype: What it binds is unknown.

This TCR derives from a man aged 30 to 45 who received the YFV17D yellow fever vaccine. V and J are TRBV27 and TRBJ2-7; 9 bases match TRBD1. The sequences come from PBMCs, collected on the day of the yellow fever booster vaccination. Written as DNA, the CDR3 is TGTGCCAGCCAAAAAACCCGGGACAGGGTTCGCGAGCAGTACTTC. It encodes CASQKTRDRVREQYF.